This T cell receptor beta chain is from a study of T cells in Graves' hyperthyroidism and ophthalmopathy. The germline gives CDR1 DFQATT, CDR2 SNEGSKA (reference sequence). CDR3 size: 17 residues. It was RNA transcripts that yielded the amplified TCR beta CDR3 regions. The HTBI set primed first-round TCR CDR3 RT-PCR. MiXCR, applied by TCRdb to the multiplex PCR reads, yields one record per CDR3 protein. The sample holds 350,000 to 400,000 distinct CDR3 sequences, about 15% seen once. This clonotype has at least ten counts. It was considered stable Graves' hyperthyroidism when ophthalmopathy did not progress within 18 months. Disease duration under 2 months; hyperthyroidism patients were aged 18 to 65. Patients with uncontrolled infections, other autoimmune diseases, pregnancy or lactation were excluded. Diagnoses used clinical symptoms, serum thyroxine and TRAb, thyroid ultrasound and orbital computed tomography.

The material sequenced was blood. The chain has TRBV20-1 and TRBJ2-1, with 14 bases fitting TRBD2. This receptor was identified in an older woman with Graves' hyperthyroidism. Here the CDR3 reads CSTARGLAGEAYNEQFF. In nucleotides, the CDR3 is TGCAGCACCGCCAGGGGACTAGCGGGAGAAGCCTACAATGAGCAGTTCTTC.